The T cell receptor (beta chain) described here comes from a study of CD8 T cells in Susac syndrome. Random hexamers were used to reverse transcribe an amount of 0.5 to 1 ug RNA. The TCR beta CDR3 was amplified by immunoSEQ multiplex PCR across 54 Vbeta, 13 Jbeta. Each CDR3 protein is one row after TCRdb ran MiXCR on the immunoSEQ multiplex PCR reads. The repertoire consists of approximately 120,000 distinct CDR3 sequences, with approximately 96% occurring once and the leading ten covering 0.07% to 0.09%. This CDR3 is 13 amino acids long. Germline CDR1 reads SNHLY; CDR2 reads FYNNEI. V dropped 11 bases and J dropped 4 bases, with 17 bases sitting between them. In blood CD8+ and CD4+ T cells, TCR beta underwent sequencing. CD8+ and CD4+ T cells were negatively isolated; TEMRA cells were FACS-enriched.

Sample: CD4+ T cells from PBMCs. This chain links TRBV2 with TRBJ1-1; D remains unclear. The TCR originated in a human donor in good health. CDR3 in DNA: TGTGCCGGGTCCAACGAGGCGACCACTGAAGCTTTCTTT. Its protein is CAGSNEATTEAFF.